This T cell receptor (beta chain) was sequenced for a study of graft-versus-host responses after intestinal transplantation. About the research overall: Recipients were given multivisceral, liver-intestinal, or isolated intestinal transplants. All recipients got anti-thymocyte globulin induction, then tacrolimus and steroids for approximately 3 years. The study, taken as a whole, reports: Detected in recipient marrow were GvH clones, some of which were first observed in ileum or blood. Early after transplant, HvG clones declined as circulating GvH clones peaked.

Some clones are missing from TCRdb's copy, which holds only in-frame ones; the method was immunoSEQ multiplex PCR. The sample has under 45,000 clones; around 94% are singletons. With regard to this clone: Its antigen is not identified.

CDR1 is MNHNY and CDR2 is SVGAGI in the germline V gene (reference sequence). CDR3 length: 14 residues. V dropped 2 bases and J dropped 0 bases, with 7 bases sitting between them. The J gene is TRBJ1-2, the V gene TRBV6-6; D perhaps matches TRBD1 (5 bases). Here the sequenced sample was unstimulated CD4+ T cells sorted from spleen or lymph node cells, taken before transplant. The clonotype was recovered from a human donor who was the organ donor for an intestinal transplant. The chain's CDR3 is CASSYKGPNYGYTF. The CDR3, as DNA: TGTGCCAGCAGTTACAAGGGACCTAACTATGGCTACACCTTC.